A selection of T cell receptor beta chains follows, all from one sample in a study of identical twins. Each CDR3 protein is one row after TCRdb ran MiXCR on the 5' RACE reads. The sample has 350,000 to 600,000 distinct CDR3 sequences, 12% to 15% seen once. The same sample was also studied in work on yellow fever vaccine responses in identical twins.

Sequenced input: CD4+ T cells sorted from blood. Every receptor here comes from a woman aged 18-29 years in good health. CDR3s include the opening cysteine and the closing phenylalanine or tryptophan. The D gene is left open where the match is weak. Where a row states a size, it is once, few, many or the class of an expanded clone; other rows omit it.

D gene: NA
clone size: many
J gene: TRBJ2-7
V gene: TRBV28
CDR3 DNA: TGTGCCAGCAGTCCTCCCGGTAGACTTACCTACGAGCAGTACTTC
CDR3 protein: CASSPPGRLTYEQYF

D gene: TRBD1
clone size: few
J gene: TRBJ2-3
V gene: TRBV12-3/TRBV12-4
CDR3 DNA: TGTGCCAGCAGCCGACAGGGGGCCGACACAGATACGCAGTATTTT
CDR3 protein: CASSRQGADTDTQYF

D gene: TRBD2
clone size: few
J gene: TRBJ2-5
V gene: TRBV20-1
CDR3 DNA: TGCAGTGCTATGCGCGGGACTATCGGGATGGAGACCCAGTACTTC
CDR3 protein: CSAMRGTIGMETQYF

D gene: NA
clone size: NA
J gene: TRBJ2-5
V gene: TRBV29-1
CDR3 DNA: TGCAGCGTTGGTGAGAAAGAGACCCAGTACTTC
CDR3 protein: CSVGEKETQYF

D gene: TRBD1
clone size: NA
J gene: TRBJ2-7
V gene: TRBV5-5
CDR3 DNA: TGTGCCAGCAGCTTCCTTCCGGGACAGGGGGGCGAGCAGTACTTC
CDR3 protein: CASSFLPGQGGEQYF

D gene: NA
clone size: few
J gene: TRBJ2-3
V gene: TRBV19
CDR3 DNA: TGTGCCAGTAGTATTGTCAGGGGTAGCACAGATACGCAGTATTTT
CDR3 protein: CASSIVRGSTDTQYF

D gene: NA
clone size: few
J gene: TRBJ2-7
V gene: TRBV5-1
CDR3 DNA: TGCGCCAGCAGCTGGGGGCTACAGGACGAGCAGTACTTC
CDR3 protein: CASSWGLQDEQYF

D gene: TRBD1
clone size: NA
J gene: TRBJ2-7
V gene: TRBV2
CDR3 DNA: TGTGCCAGTCGGAGGGACAGGACCAGCGTTGAGCAGTACTTC
CDR3 protein: CASRRDRTSVEQYF

D gene: TRBD2
clone size: NA
J gene: TRBJ2-1
V gene: TRBV12-3/TRBV12-4
CDR3 DNA: TGTGCCAGCAGTTTAGGGGAGGGACTAGCCTCCCCCAGCGGTGAGCAGTTCTTC
CDR3 protein: CASSLGEGLASPSGEQFF

D gene: NA
clone size: few
J gene: TRBJ2-7
V gene: TRBV7-9
CDR3 DNA: TGTGCCAGCAGCTTAGCGCTCTCGGGGCCCCACGAGCAGTACTTC
CDR3 protein: CASSLALSGPHEQYF

D gene: NA
clone size: NA
J gene: TRBJ2-2
V gene: TRBV10-3
CDR3 DNA: TGTGCCATCAGTGGTCCGAACACCGGGGAGCTGTTTTTT
CDR3 protein: CAISGPNTGELFF

D gene: TRBD2
clone size: NA
J gene: TRBJ2-3
V gene: TRBV11-3
CDR3 DNA: TGTGCCAGCAGCCGGACTAGCGGGATCGCAGAAGATACGCAGTATTTT
CDR3 protein: CASSRTSGIAEDTQYF

D gene: NA
clone size: NA
J gene: TRBJ2-5
V gene: TRBV6-5
CDR3 DNA: TGTGCCAGCAGTTACAGCGCAGTAGTCCAAGAGACCCAGTACTTC
CDR3 protein: CASSYSAVVQETQYF

D gene: TRBD1
clone size: NA
J gene: TRBJ2-5
V gene: TRBV3-1
CDR3 DNA: TGTGCCAGCAGCCAAAGGGGACAGAAAGAGACCCAGTACTTC
CDR3 protein: CASSQRGQKETQYF

D gene: TRBD2
clone size: NA
J gene: TRBJ2-3
V gene: TRBV7-8
CDR3 DNA: TGTGCCAGCAGCTTATGGGGGGGAAGCGGGAGTGCGGATACGCAGTATTTT
CDR3 protein: CASSLWGGSGSADTQYF

D gene: TRBD1
clone size: NA
J gene: TRBJ2-3
V gene: TRBV12-3/TRBV12-4
CDR3 DNA: TGTGCCAGCAGTTGGGACAGGCGGGACACAGATACGCAGTATTTT
CDR3 protein: CASSWDRRDTDTQYF

D gene: NA
clone size: many
J gene: TRBJ2-5
V gene: TRBV10-3
CDR3 DNA: TGTGCCATCAGTGAGGGTGGGGGTAACCAAGAGACCCAGTACTTC
CDR3 protein: CAISEGGGNQETQYF

D gene: NA
clone size: NA
J gene: TRBJ2-1
V gene: TRBV9
CDR3 DNA: TGTGCCAGCAGCGTAGGTGGAAAGGGGGCGGGAGAGCAGTTCTTC
CDR3 protein: CASSVGGKGAGEQFF